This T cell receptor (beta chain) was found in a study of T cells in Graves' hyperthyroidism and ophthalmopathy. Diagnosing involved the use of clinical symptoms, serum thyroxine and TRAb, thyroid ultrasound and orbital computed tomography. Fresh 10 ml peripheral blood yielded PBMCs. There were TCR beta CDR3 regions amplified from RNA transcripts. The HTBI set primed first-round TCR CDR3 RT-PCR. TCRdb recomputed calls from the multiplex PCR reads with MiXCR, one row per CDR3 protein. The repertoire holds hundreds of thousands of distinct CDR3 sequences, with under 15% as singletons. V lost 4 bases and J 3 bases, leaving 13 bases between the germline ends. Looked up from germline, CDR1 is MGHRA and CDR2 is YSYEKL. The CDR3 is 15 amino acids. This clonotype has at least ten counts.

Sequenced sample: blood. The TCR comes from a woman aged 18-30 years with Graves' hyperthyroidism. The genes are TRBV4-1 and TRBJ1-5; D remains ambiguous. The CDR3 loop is CASSPSGSLNQPQHF. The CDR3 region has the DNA TGCGCCAGCAGCCCCTCGGGGAGCCTCAATCAGCCCCAGCATTTT.